A single sample is the source of the 2 T cell receptor beta chains below, sequenced in a study of blood T cell repertoires in COVID-19. Measured with immunoSEQ multiplex PCR; TCRdb has only the in-frame clones, and not every one. The profile shows a few hundred thousand clones, about 90% of them singletons. Material: PBMCs or T cells enriched from blood (not recorded which). The receptor source for this set is a woman aged 25 to 39 who had recovered from COVID-19.

This clone turned up a few times. V and J are TRBV18 and TRBJ1-1, with D tentatively TRBD1 (6 bases). There are 14 residues in the CDR3. Germline values: CDR1 KGHSH, CDR2 LQKENI. The V and J ends lost 5 bases and 5 bases respectively, with 15 bases between them. CDR3 nucleotide sequence: TGTGCCAGCTCAGTTGGGGGCGGGCCGACTGAAGCTTTCTTT. This codes for CASSVGGGPTEAFF.

The chain is built from TRBV2 and TRBJ1-1, with D possibly TRBD1 on 5 matching bases. The germline V gene encodes CDR1 SNHLY and CDR2 FYNNEI. This CDR3 comprises 13 residues. V shed 5 bases and J shed 1 base, with 8 bases lying between them. The CDR3 loop reads CASSLTENTEAFF. Written as DNA, the CDR3 is TGTGCCAGCAGTTTGACAGAGAACACTGAAGCTTTCTTT. Looking up the rest from reference TRBV2 and TRBJ1-1 gives the full variable domain: EPEVTQTPSHQVTQMGQEVILRCVPISNHLYFYWYRQILGQKVEFLVSFYNNEISEKSEIFDDQFSVERPDGSNFTLKIRSTKLEDSAMYFCASSLTENTEAFFGQGTRLTVV.